This is a list of T cell receptor beta chains from one sample in a study of CD4 T cells in relation to SARS-CoV-2 and coronaviruses. Their recognized antigens are unknown. Using immunoSEQ multiplex PCR, the repertoire was profiled, and TCRdb retains in-frame clones only, with some absent. The table records some 14,000 clones, roughly three quarters of them present only once. Sequenced sample: CD4+ T cells from PBMCs, cultured in vitro. The source of these receptors is a human donor in good health. Each CDR3 is given with its conserved first and last residue. The D gene is left open where the match is weak. Clone size appears in some rows only: once, few, many, or a class for an expanded clone.

v_call	j_call	clone_size	d_call	cdr3_aa	cdr3_nt
TRBV19	TRBJ1-3	-	-	CASSISGTDTISGNTIYF	TGTGCCAGTAGTATTTCCGGAACAGACACGATCTCTGGAAACACCATATATTTT
TRBV3-1/TRBV3-2	TRBJ1-2	-	-	CASSQGRQGGDGYTF	TGTGCCAGCAGCCAAGGGCGTCAGGGAGGTGATGGCTACACCTTC
TRBV4-1	TRBJ2-7	-	-	CASSQVVARLPYEQYF	TGCGCCAGCAGCCAAGTGGTTGCCAGGCTCCCCTACGAGCAGTACTTC
TRBV7-3	TRBJ2-3	-	TRBD1	CASSSDRGADTQYF	TGTGCCAGCAGCTCCGACAGGGGGGCAGATACGCAGTATTTT
TRBV11-2	TRBJ2-1	-	TRBD2	CASSLVWGGEQFF	TGTGCCAGCAGCTTAGTCTGGGGGGGTGAGCAGTTCTTC
TRBV11-2	TRBJ1-6	-	-	CASSLNVSPLHF	TGTGCCAGCAGCTTAAACGTTTCACCCCTCCACTTT
TRBV6-2/TRBV6-3	TRBJ1-5	few	-	CASSYLDSNQPQHF	TGTGCCAGCAGTTATTTGGATAGCAATCAGCCCCAGCATTTT
TRBV18	TRBJ2-4	-	-	CASSPPAAQNLVAKNIQYF	TGTGCCAGCTCACCGCCAGCGGCACAAAATTTAGTAGCCAAAAACATTCAGTACTTC
TRBV6-5	TRBJ2-1	-	TRBD2	CASRGRTSASGQFF	TGTGCCAGCCGGGGACGGACTAGCGCGAGTGGGCAGTTCTTC
TRBV2	TRBJ1-5	-	TRBD1	CASSERQGHQPQHF	TGTGCCAGCAGTGAAAGACAGGGCCATCAGCCCCAGCATTTT
TRBV7-9	TRBJ1-2	-	-	CASSTSGGNYGYTF	TGTGCCAGCAGCACCAGCGGGGGTAACTATGGCTACACCTTC
TRBV5-5	TRBJ1-1	-	-	CASRIIQGRVNTEAFF	TGTGCCAGCAGAATTATTCAGGGGCGGGTGAACACTGAAGCTTTCTTT
TRBV5-4	TRBJ1-1	-	-	CASRGQGTEAFF	TGTGCCAGCAGGGGGCAGGGCACTGAAGCTTTCTTT
TRBV5-4	TRBJ2-5	few	-	CASSLGAVNQETQYF	TGTGCCAGCAGCTTGGGGGCGGTAAACCAAGAGACCCAGTACTTC
TRBV7-9	TRBJ1-1	-	-	CASSLVGAGEAFF	TGTGCCAGCAGCTTAGTGGGGGCTGGTGAAGCTTTCTTT
TRBV25-1	TRBJ2-5	-	-	CASSEYGSGSWRETQYF	TGTGCCAGCAGTGAATATGGGAGCGGGTCTTGGAGGGAGACCCAGTACTTC
TRBV7-9	TRBJ1-4	-	-	CASSLPRANEKLFF	TGTGCCAGCAGCTTGCCGCGGGCCAATGAAAAACTGTTTTTT
TRBV25-1	TRBJ1-4	-	TRBD1	CASRSGTGGSMGEKLFF	TGTGCCAGCAGATCCGGGACAGGGGGCTCCATGGGTGAAAAACTGTTTTTT
TRBV30	TRBJ1-2	-	-	CAWGNGLNYGYTF	TGTGCCTGGGGAAATGGGTTGAACTATGGCTACACCTTC
TRBV30	TRBJ1-2	-	TRBD1	CAWSAIAGGLLGGYTF	TGTGCCTGGAGTGCCATCGCAGGGGGCCTGCTAGGTGGCTACACCTTC
TRBV14	TRBJ2-1	-	-	CASSLQLGPNEQFF	TGTGCCAGCAGCCTCCAATTAGGCCCCAATGAGCAGTTCTTC
TRBV24-1	TRBJ2-3	-	TRBD1	CATSALGQGEDTQYF	TGTGCCACCAGCGCCTTGGGACAGGGAGAAGATACGCAGTATTTT
TRBV5-6	TRBJ2-6	once	-	CASSLVRSSGANVLTF	TGTGCCAGCAGCTTGGTTAGGAGCTCTGGGGCCAACGTCCTGACTTTC
TRBV3-1/TRBV3-2	TRBJ2-6	-	-	CASRPRGSGANVLTF	TGTGCCAGCAGACCCAGGGGCTCTGGGGCCAACGTCCTGACTTTC
TRBV19	TRBJ1-5	-	-	CATRRVWNNQPQHF	TGTGCCACCCGGAGGGTGTGGAACAATCAGCCCCAGCATTTT
TRBV10-3	TRBJ2-3	-	TRBD2	CAISRTSGSTDTQYF	TGTGCCATCAGCCGGACTAGCGGGAGCACAGATACGCAGTATTTT
TRBV6-6	TRBJ1-5	-	-	CASSHPGRPRDPGLVQPQHF	TGTGCCAGCAGTCATCCAGGCAGACCCCGGGACCCAGGGTTAGTTCAGCCCCAGCATTTT
TRBV2	TRBJ2-1	-	TRBD2	CASSEAQAGGYNEQFF	TGTGCCAGCAGTGAAGCCCAAGCGGGAGGGTATAATGAGCAGTTCTTC
TRBV5-4	TRBJ2-7	once	-	CASHKGGGPYEQYF	TGTGCCAGCCACAAGGGGGGGGGACCCTACGAGCAGTACTTC
TRBV24-1	TRBJ2-7	few	-	CATDRWTKRDEQYF	TGTGCCACCGACCGATGGACTAAACGCGACGAGCAGTACTTC
TRBV11-1	TRBJ2-7	-	TRBD1	CASSLTGSSGEQYF	TGTGCCAGCAGCTTGACAGGGTCATCGGGCGAGCAGTACTTC
TRBV12-3/TRBV12-4	TRBJ1-4	-	-	CASSLGPEKLFF	TGTGCCAGCAGTTTGGGTCCCGAAAAACTGTTTTTT
TRBV24-1	TRBJ2-7	-	TRBD2	CATSDLSPSGRYEQYF	TGTGCCACCAGTGATTTATCCCCTAGCGGGAGGTACGAGCAGTACTTC
TRBV6-5	TRBJ1-2	once	TRBD1	CASILDRVNYGYTF	TGTGCCAGCATCCTAGACAGGGTGAACTATGGCTACACCTTC
TRBV10-1	TRBJ2-7	-	TRBD2	CASRTLAGDPRSPYEQYF	TGCGCCAGCAGAACCCTAGCGGGAGACCCACGATCCCCCTACGAGCAGTACTTC
TRBV19	TRBJ1-5	once	-	CASSYGRGNQPQHF	TGTGCCAGTAGTTACGGACGGGGAAATCAGCCCCAGCATTTT
TRBV12-3/TRBV12-4	TRBJ1-2	-	-	CASSTQAVYGYTF	TGTGCCAGCAGTACGCAAGCCGTCTATGGCTACACCTTC
TRBV2	TRBJ2-2	-	-	CASKSPGGTGELFF	TGTGCCAGCAAAAGTCCCGGGGGCACCGGGGAGCTGTTTTTT
TRBV6-5	TRBJ2-3	once	-	CASSPYDGISDTQYF	TGTGCCAGCAGTCCCTATGACGGAATTTCAGATACGCAGTATTTT
TRBV28	TRBJ2-3	-	TRBD2	CASSWTGGRVTDTQYF	TGTGCCAGCAGTTGGACTGGAGGGAGGGTTACAGATACGCAGTATTTT
TRBV5-1	TRBJ1-1	-	-	CASSLGQVLNTEAFF	TGCGCCAGCAGCTTGGGACAGGTACTGAACACTGAAGCTTTCTTT
TRBV28	TRBJ2-2	-	TRBD1	CASSMTGGTGELFF	TGTGCCAGCAGTATGACAGGGGGCACCGGGGAGCTGTTTTTT
TRBV5-1	TRBJ1-1	once	-	CASSPDMGGTEAFF	TGCGCCAGCAGCCCCGACATGGGCGGCACTGAAGCTTTCTTT
TRBV7-3	TRBJ2-1	-	TRBD2	CASSLSLAGGVDEQFF	TGTGCCAGCAGCTTAAGTCTAGCGGGAGGGGTCGATGAGCAGTTCTTC
TRBV10-3	TRBJ2-6	-	-	CATSEAGANVLTF	TGTGCCACCAGTGAGGCTGGGGCCAACGTCCTGACTTTC
TRBV6-5	TRBJ2-7	-	TRBD2	CASSGGLAGGEQYF	TGTGCCAGCAGCGGCGGACTAGCGGGGGGCGAGCAGTACTTC
TRBV9	TRBJ2-7	-	-	CASSGISYEQYF	TGTGCCAGCAGCGGCATCTCCTACGAGCAGTACTTC
TRBV9	TRBJ2-7	few	TRBD1	CASSDPKDAGTGAYEQYF	TGTGCCAGCAGCGACCCTAAGGACGCCGGGACAGGGGCCTACGAGCAGTACTTC
TRBV7-9	TRBJ2-7	-	-	CASSSTNTRYEQYF	TGTGCCAGCAGCTCGACTAATACTCGATACGAGCAGTACTTC
TRBV28	TRBJ1-5	-	TRBD1	CASSPAGGLSNQPQHF	TGTGCCAGCAGCCCCGCAGGGGGGTTGAGCAATCAGCCCCAGCATTTT
TRBV12-3/TRBV12-4	TRBJ2-7	-	-	CASSSAVPYEQYF	TGTGCCAGCAGTTCAGCGGTCCCCTACGAGCAGTACTTC
TRBV7-9	TRBJ1-6	-	-	CASSLQGLGSPLHF	TGTGCCAGCAGCCTACAGGGTCTGGGTTCACCCCTCCACTTT
TRBV5-4	TRBJ2-7	-	-	CASSKSGYEQYF	TGTGCCAGCAGCAAATCAGGTTACGAGCAGTACTTC
TRBV2	TRBJ1-2	-	TRBD1	CASREQGANGYTF	TGTGCCAGCAGAGAACAGGGGGCGAATGGCTACACCTTC
TRBV27	TRBJ2-3	once	-	CASSLAYGTSTDTQYF	TGTGCCAGCAGTTTAGCTTACGGGACAAGCACAGATACGCAGTATTTT